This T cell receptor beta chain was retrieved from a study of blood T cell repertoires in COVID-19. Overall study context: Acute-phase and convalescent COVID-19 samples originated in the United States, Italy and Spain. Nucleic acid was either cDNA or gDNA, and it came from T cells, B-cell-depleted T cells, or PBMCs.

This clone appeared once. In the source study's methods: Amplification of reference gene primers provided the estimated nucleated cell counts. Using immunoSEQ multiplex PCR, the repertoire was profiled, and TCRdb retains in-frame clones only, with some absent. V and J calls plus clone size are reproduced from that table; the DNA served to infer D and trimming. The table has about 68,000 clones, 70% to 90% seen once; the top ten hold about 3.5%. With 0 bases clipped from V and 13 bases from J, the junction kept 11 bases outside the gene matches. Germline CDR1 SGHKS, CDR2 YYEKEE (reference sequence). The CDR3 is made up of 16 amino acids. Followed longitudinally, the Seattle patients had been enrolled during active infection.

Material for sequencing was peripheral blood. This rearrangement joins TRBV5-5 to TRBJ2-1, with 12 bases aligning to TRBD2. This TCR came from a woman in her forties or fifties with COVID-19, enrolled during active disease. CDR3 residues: CASSLVGGTSGWHQFF. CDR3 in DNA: TGTGCCAGCAGCTTGGTAGGTGGGACTAGCGGGTGGCATCAGTTCTTC.